The text below deals with one T cell receptor beta chain. No antigen is known for it. There were at least 5 micrograms of total RNA extracted from every sample. From germline, CDR1 is SQVTM and CDR2 ANQGSEA. CDR3 length: 14 residues. The V and J ends lost 2 bases and 8 bases, in that order; junction bases with no gene match: 5. The source of the sample is a study of blood T cells in healthy people across ages. About the research overall: Capture via template switching afforded approximately one barcoded beta molecule per two T cells.

Then a second PCR, running about 6 to 11 cycles, was carried out with a sample-barcoded 5' primer and a J-beta primer mix. Each cDNA molecule, via a template-switch adaptor with 12 random nucleotides, was tagged. From the 5' RACE reads, TCRdb called clonotypes with MiXCR, one entry per CDR3 protein. The sample holds hundreds of thousands of distinct CDR3 sequences, 49% seen once. The study, taken as a whole, reports: The recorded TCR beta diversity per million T cells decreased in a roughly linear manner with age.

V and J are TRBV29-1 and TRBJ2-1; 11 bases match TRBD1. This TCR came from a woman aged 60 to 75 in good health. The sequenced material came from blood. CDR3 sequence: CSVEMRDRGYEQFF. The CDR3 region has the DNA TGCAGCGTTGAAATGCGGGACAGGGGGTATGAGCAGTTCTTC.